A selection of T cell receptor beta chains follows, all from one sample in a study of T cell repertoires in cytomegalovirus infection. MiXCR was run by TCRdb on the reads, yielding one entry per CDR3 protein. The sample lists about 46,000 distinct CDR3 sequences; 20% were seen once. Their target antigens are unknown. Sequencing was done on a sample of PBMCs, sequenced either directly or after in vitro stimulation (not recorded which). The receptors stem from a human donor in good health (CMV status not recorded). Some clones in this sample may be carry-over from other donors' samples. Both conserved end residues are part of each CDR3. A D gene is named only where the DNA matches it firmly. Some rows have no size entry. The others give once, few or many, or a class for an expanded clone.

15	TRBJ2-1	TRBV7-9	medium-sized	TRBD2	TGTGCCAGCAGCCCGAGCGGGGGAAACTACAATGAGCAGTTCTTC	CASSPSGGNYNEQFF
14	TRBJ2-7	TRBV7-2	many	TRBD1	TGTGCCAGCAGCTTAGCCCTTACAGGGGGCGAGCAGTACTTC	CASSLALTGGEQYF
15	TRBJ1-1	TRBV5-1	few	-	TGCGCCAGCAGCTTGGGTACAGGTACGAACACTGAAGCTTTCTTT	CASSLGTGTNTEAFF
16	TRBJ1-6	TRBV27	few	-	TGTGCCAGCAGTAAACGGACCGGGCTGAACAATTCACCCCTCCACTTT	CASSKRTGLNNSPLHF
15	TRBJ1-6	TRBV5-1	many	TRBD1	TGCGCCAGCAGCTTGGCGGGGACAGGTTATTCACCCCTCCACTTT	CASSLAGTGYSPLHF
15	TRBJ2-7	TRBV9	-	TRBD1	TGTGCCAGCAGCCTCTCGACAGGGGGCTTCGGCGAGCAGTACTTC	CASSLSTGGFGEQYF
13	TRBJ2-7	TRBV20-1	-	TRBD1	TGCAGTGCCCCCCGGACAGGCGTGTCCGAGCAGTACTTC	CSAPRTGVSEQYF
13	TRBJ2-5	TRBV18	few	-	TGTGCCAGCTCACCGGGGGAGAGGGAGACCCAGTACTTC	CASSPGERETQYF
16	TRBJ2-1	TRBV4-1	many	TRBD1	TGCGCCAGCAGCCCGATAGGACAGGCCCTTTCTAATGAGCAGTTCTTC	CASSPIGQALSNEQFF
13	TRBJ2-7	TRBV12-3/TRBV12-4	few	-	TGTGCCAGCAGTTTCGGCGGCACCTACGAGCAGTACTTC	CASSFGGTYEQYF
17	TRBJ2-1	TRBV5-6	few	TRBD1	TGTGCCAGCAGCTCCAGGACAGGGGGTTACATGCCCAATGAGCAGTTCTTC	CASSSRTGGYMPNEQFF
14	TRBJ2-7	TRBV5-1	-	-	TGCGCCAGCAGCTTTAGGGCAGGGAGTAACGAGCAGTACTTC	CASSFRAGSNEQYF
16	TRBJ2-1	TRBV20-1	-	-	TGCAGTGCCAACAAAGCTACAGGGCCGACCTACAATGAGCAGTTCTTC	CSANKATGPTYNEQFF
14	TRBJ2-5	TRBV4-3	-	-	TGCGCCAGCAGCCAAGATCTCCTGTCAGAGACCCAGTACTTC	CASSQDLLSETQYF
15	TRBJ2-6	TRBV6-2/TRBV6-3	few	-	TGTGCCAGCAGTTACGCCCGGGCTGGGGCCAACGTCCTGACTTTC	CASSYARAGANVLTF